This T cell receptor beta chain derives from a study of cytomegalovirus exposure and HLA in healthy donors. The study, taken as a whole, reports: Most subjects' HLA-A and HLA-B alleles were reportedly predicted from TCR beta sequences.

Trimming removed 5 bases at V and 0 bases at J, with 11 bases between. This CDR3 contains 15 residues. From germline, CDR1 is PRHDT and CDR2 FYEKMQ (reference sequence). A multiplex PCR was run with 60 Vbeta primers and 13 Jbeta primers. The repertoire was sequenced with immunoSEQ multiplex PCR; TCRdb's copy has only in-frame clones and lacks some. The table has fewer than 200,000 clones, roughly 85% seen once. On this clone itself: Its antigen remains unknown.

The rearrangement joins TRBV13 to TRBJ2-1; D is ambiguous. Sequencing was done on a sample of PBMCs. This sequence originates from a man between 35 and 55 years old in good health and CMV-seronegative. The CDR3: CASSSSSRSYNEQFF. The CDR3, as DNA: TGTGCCAGCAGCAGTAGCAGCCGCTCCTACAATGAGCAGTTCTTC.